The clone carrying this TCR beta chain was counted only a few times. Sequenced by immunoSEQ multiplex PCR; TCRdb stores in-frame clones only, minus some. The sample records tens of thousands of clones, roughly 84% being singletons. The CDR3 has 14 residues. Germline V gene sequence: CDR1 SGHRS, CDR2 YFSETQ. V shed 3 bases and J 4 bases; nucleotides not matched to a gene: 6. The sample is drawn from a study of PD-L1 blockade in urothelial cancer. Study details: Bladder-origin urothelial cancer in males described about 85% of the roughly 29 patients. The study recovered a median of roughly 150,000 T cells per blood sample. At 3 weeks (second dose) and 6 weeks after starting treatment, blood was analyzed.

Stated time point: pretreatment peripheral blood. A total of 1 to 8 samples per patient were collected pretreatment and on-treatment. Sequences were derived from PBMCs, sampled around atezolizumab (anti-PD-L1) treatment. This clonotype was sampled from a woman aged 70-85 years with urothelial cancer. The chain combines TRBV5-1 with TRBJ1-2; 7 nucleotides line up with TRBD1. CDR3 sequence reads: CASSSNRGGYGYTF. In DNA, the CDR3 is TGCGCCAGCAGCTCCAACAGGGGCGGCTATGGCTACACCTTC. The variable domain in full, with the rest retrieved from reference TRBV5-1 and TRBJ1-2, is KAGVTQTPRYLIKTRGQQVTLSCSPISGHRSVSWYQQTPGQGLQFLFEYFSETQRNKGNFPGRFSGRQFSNSRSEMNVSTLELGDSALYLCASSSNRGGYGYTFGSGTRLTVV.